These T cell receptor beta chains were read from a single sample in a study of blood T cell repertoires in COVID-19. The protocol was immunoSEQ multiplex PCR, while the TCRdb copy is restricted to in-frame clones and leaves out a portion. The sample lists 100,000 or so clones; about 83% were seen once. The sample was peripheral blood. These receptors were taken from a man between 65 and 85 years old with active or convalescent COVID-19. CDR3s include the opening cysteine and the closing phenylalanine or tryptophan. A D gene is named only where the DNA matches it firmly. Clone sizes are given selectively: once, few, many, or a class where the clone is expanded.

d_gene	abundance	v_gene	j_gene	CDR3aa	CDR3nt
TRBD1	NA	TRBV28	TRBJ2-1	CASSPWSGRGLDNEQFF	TGTGCCAGCAGTCCTTGGAGTGGCAGGGGGTTGGATAATGAGCAGTTCTTC
NA	NA	TRBV30	TRBJ1-1	CAWTATRGTEAFF	TGTGCCTGGACTGCCACCCGCGGTACTGAAGCTTTCTTT
TRBD1	NA	TRBV7-8	TRBJ1-2	CASSPPDRVGGYTF	TGTGCCAGCAGCCCCCCGGACAGGGTGGGTGGCTACACCTTC
TRBD2	NA	TRBV6-5	TRBJ2-1	CASTVAGGDNEQFF	TGTGCCAGCACCGTAGCGGGGGGAGACAATGAGCAGTTCTTC
TRBD2	NA	TRBV5-1	TRBJ2-5	CASSFDRGDQYF	TGCGCCAGCAGCTTCGACCGGGGGGACCAGTACTTC
TRBD2	NA	TRBV5-6	TRBJ2-7	CASSLLAGARNEQYF	TGTGCCAGCAGCTTGTTAGCGGGGGCGAGGAACGAGCAGTACTTC
TRBD2	NA	TRBV6-2/TRBV6-3	TRBJ2-1	CASSPSGGSYNEQFF	TGTGCCAGCAGCCCGAGCGGGGGATCATACAATGAGCAGTTCTTC
TRBD1	NA	TRBV30	TRBJ1-4	CAWSMGQTATNEKLFF	TGTGCCTGGAGTATGGGACAGACGGCGACTAATGAAAAACTGTTTTTT
NA	many	TRBV5-6	TRBJ2-2	CASSPTGPGELFF	TGTGCCAGCAGCCCGACAGGCCCCGGGGAGCTGTTTTTT
NA	NA	TRBV12-3/TRBV12-4	TRBJ1-2	CASSYREGYTF	TGTGCCAGCAGCTACAGGGAAGGCTACACCTTC
TRBD1	few	TRBV11-2	TRBJ1-3	CASSYFRGAAGNTIYF	TGTGCCAGCAGCTATTTCAGGGGGGCAGCTGGAAACACCATATATTTT
TRBD1	NA	TRBV3-1/TRBV3-2	TRBJ1-4	CASSQRGQGVNEKLFF	TGTGCCAGCAGCCAACGGGGACAGGGGGTTAATGAAAAACTGTTTTTT
NA	NA	TRBV5-5	TRBJ1-2	CASSAGTYPNYGYTF	TGTGCCAGCAGCGCAGGCACCTACCCAAACTATGGCTACACCTTC
TRBD2	NA	TRBV2	TRBJ2-5	CASRRELLAGGPQYF	TGTGCCAGCAGGAGGGAATTACTAGCGGGGGGACCCCAGTACTTC
TRBD2	once	TRBV6-5	TRBJ2-1	CATLAGGYNEQFF	TGTGCCACTCTAGCGGGGGGTTACAATGAGCAGTTCTTC
TRBD1	NA	TRBV28	TRBJ1-2	CASSSIGQGSNYGYTF	TGTGCCAGCAGTTCAATTGGACAGGGATCTAACTATGGCTACACCTTC
NA	NA	TRBV5-1	TRBJ1-1	CASSLGLGAVTEAFF	TGCGCCAGCAGCTTGGGTCTGGGGGCAGTCACTGAAGCTTTCTTT
NA	NA	TRBV7-2	TRBJ2-7	CASSSRQFYEQYF	TGTGCCAGCAGCTCCCGACAGTTCTACGAGCAGTACTTC
NA	NA	TRBV28	TRBJ2-5	CASNRGLQETQYF	TGTGCCAGCAATAGAGGACTCCAAGAGACCCAGTACTTC